Presented here are 10 T cell receptor beta chains from one specimen sequenced in a study of blood T cell repertoires in COVID-19. Method: immunoSEQ multiplex PCR; TCRdb's copy keeps in-frame clones and lacks some. Among roughly 200,000 clones, 70% to 90% were seen once, and the ten largest hold over 2.5%. Sequenced: peripheral blood. All receptors derive from a man in his sixties with acute or convalescent COVID-19.

Concerning this clone: The sample contains more than one DNA sequence encoding this CDR3. The CDR3 spells CASSLVLAGNNEQFF. The CDR3 DNA reads as TGCGCCAGCAGCTTGGTACTAGCGGGGAACAATGAGCAGTTCTTC. This chain links TRBV5-1 with TRBJ2-1; 10 bases are shared with TRBD2. This CDR3 is 15 amino acids long. Germline V gene lookup returns CDR1 SGHRS and CDR2 YFSETQ. V was pared by 0 bases and J by 5 bases, with 2 bases of the junction left unmatched.

This chain links TRBV18 with TRBJ2-3, with 10 positions matching TRBD2. V lost 3 bases to trimming and J lost 2 bases; unmatched junction nucleotides: 5. This CDR3 spans 16 amino acids. Germline CDR1 KGHSH, CDR2 LQKENI. DNA of the CDR3: TGTGCCAGCTCACCGACACTAGCGGGGCACACAGATACGCAGTATTTT. It codes for CASSPTLAGHTDTQYF. Together with reference TRBV18 and TRBJ2-3, the CDR3 gives the full variable domain: NAGVMQNPRHLVRRRGQEARLRCSPMKGHSHVYWYRQLPEEGLKFMVYLQKENIIDESGMPKERFSAEFPKEGPSILRIQQVVRGDSAAYFCASSPTLAGHTDTQYFGPGTRLTVL.

This clone appeared a few times. The chain couples TRBV2 to TRBJ2-7; 7 nucleotides align to TRBD2. Trimming took 5 bases from V and 11 from J; bases not matched to a gene: 6. There are 11 residues in the CDR3. Germline CDR1 is SNHLY and CDR2 is FYNNEI. The CDR3: CASSPREEKYF. The CDR3 nucleotides are TGTGCCAGCAGTCCCCGGGAGGAAAAGTACTTC.

The chain recombines TRBV5-1 with TRBJ2-1; TRBD1 aligns across 8 bases. The CDR3 spans 15 residues. Germline-derived CDR1 and CDR2 are SGHRS and YFSETQ. Germline trimming cut 0 bases from V and 9 bases from J; bases unmatched to any gene: 8. CDR3 in DNA: TGCGCCAGCAGCTTGGTACCGGACAGGGACAGTGAGCAGTTCTTC. The encoded protein is CASSLVPDRDSEQFF.

This sequence joins TRBV7-3 and TRBJ2-2; D not resolved. The ends were cut back, 5 bases at V and 0 bases at J, with 13 bases in the middle. The CDR3 extends over 16 amino acids. Germline V gene lookup returns CDR1 SGHTA and CDR2 FQGTGA. Here the CDR3 DNA reads TGTGCCAGCAGCCGGCAACCCGCGGCGAACACCGGGGAGCTGTTTTTT. Translation: CASSRQPAANTGELFF.

The DNA for the CDR3 is TGTGCCAGCAGCCAAGATTTGGGACAGGGGCGCCAAGAGACCCAGTACTTC. This gives the protein CASSQDLGQGRQETQYF. V is TRBV14 and J is TRBJ2-5, with 10 bases fitting TRBD1. Trimming took 0 bases from V and 1 from J; bases not matched to a gene: 5. Germline V gene data show CDR1 as SGHDN and CDR2 as FVKESK. The CDR3 is 17 amino acids.

The gene calls are TRBV28 and TRBJ1-1; D is undetermined. Germline V gene lookup returns CDR1 MDHEN and CDR2 SYDVKM. Trimming took off 7 bases at V and 0 bases at J, with 15 bases between the two ends. The length of the CDR3 is 15 residues. The CDR3 nucleotides read TGTGCCAGCAAAGTGAGGGTTCCTATGAACACTGAAGCTTTCTTT. It encodes CASKVRVPMNTEAFF.

The sample holds one count of this clone. The chain is built from TRBV6-5 and TRBJ2-1, with 9 positions matching TRBD1. This CDR3 spans 14 amino acids. CDR1 is MNHEY, CDR2 SVGAGI, per germline. Trimming at V came to 7 bases and at J to 10 bases, leaving 11 bases not matched to a gene. The CDR3 loop reads CASKGGQGSYEQFF. The CDR3 DNA reads as TGTGCCAGCAAGGGGGGACAGGGCTCCTACGAGCAGTTCTTC.

The CDR3 coding sequence is TGTGCCAGTAGTATTGGGGCGGGAGGGCCAGGTGATGAGCAGTTCTTC. It yields the protein CASSIGAGGPGDEQFF. The chain employs TRBV19 and TRBJ2-1; 9 bases line up with TRBD2. This CDR3 has 16 residues. In germline, CDR1 is LNHDA, CDR2 SQIVND (reference sequence). Unmatched junction bases numbered 11, after V lost 3 bases and J lost 8 bases. Full variable domain (rest looked up from reference TRBV19 and TRBJ2-1): DGGITQSPKYLFRKEGQNVTLSCEQNLNHDAMYWYRQDPGQGLRLIYYSQIVNDFQKGDIAEGYSVSREKKESFPLTVTSAQKNPTAFYLCASSIGAGGPGDEQFFGPGTRLTVL.

This clone was picked up one time. The V gene is TRBV5-1, the J gene TRBJ2-1, with 7 positions matching TRBD2. V was pared by 2 bases and J by 4 bases, with 6 bases of the junction left unmatched. This CDR3 contains 15 residues. Per germline, CDR1 SGHRS and CDR2 YFSETQ. CDR3 loop: CASSFLAARYNEQFF. CDR3 DNA sequence: TGCGCCAGCAGCTTTCTAGCGGCCAGGTACAATGAGCAGTTCTTC.